This T cell receptor beta chain emerged from a study of B cell selection in AIRE deficiency. General study points: Healthy Tconv contained roughly two fifths of shared healthy Treg sequences; only TCRbeta sequenced.

Sequenced by immunoSEQ multiplex PCR; TCRdb stores in-frame clones only, minus some. Here the sample spans fewer than 30,000 clones, about 95% being singletons. As concerns this clone: Its antigen is unidentified.

CD4+CD127+ cells were sorted as the conventional CD4 T cells. The source of this sequence is a human donor in good health. Sequenced sample: CD4+CD127+ conventional T cells sorted from PBMCs.

CDR3 sequence (DNA): TGTGCCAGCAGCCCCGGTGGGGGGGTCGGTTCACCCCTCCACTTT. Translation gives CASSPGGGVGSPLHF. The chain uses TRBV7-3 and TRBJ1-6, with D maybe TRBD1 (5 bases). V was clipped by 5 bases and J by 9 bases, with 17 bases between them. This CDR3 spans 15 amino acids. Germline V gene data show CDR1 as SGHTA and CDR2 as FQGTGA.